The entry below describes one T cell receptor beta chain. What it recognizes is unknown. It was with 60 Vbeta and 13 Jbeta primers that the PCR ran. How the authors handled the data: Approximately 78 million unique TCR beta chains, 10 million to 13 million of them shared, were counted by a later analysis. Method: immunoSEQ multiplex PCR; TCRdb's copy keeps in-frame clones and lacks some. V and J calls and clone size are copied from that table; D and trimming were computed from the DNA. This repertoire shows 150,000 to 200,000 clones, more than 70% found once; its top ten account for approximately 1.6%. The data were obtained in a study of cytomegalovirus exposure and HLA in healthy donors. Overall study findings and caveats: Some TCR beta chains (164 of them) were listed as cytomegalovirus-associated. Later analysis showed TCR association rates varying by HLA locus, highest for DRB1 and lowest for HLA-C. At a 0.05 false discovery rate, a later analysis found some 17,000 TCR beta sequences to be associated with HLA alleles.

The germline CDR1 and CDR2 sequences are SGHRS and YFSETQ. The CDR3 is 15 amino acids. V dropped 7 bases and J dropped 0; count of bases not matched to a gene: 9. The receptor's source is a male donor in good health and CMV-seronegative. The chain carries TRBV5-1 and TRBJ2-7, with 8 positions matching TRBD2. The material sequenced was PBMCs. Here the CDR3 reads CASCRASGFSYEQYF. The CDR3 DNA is TGCGCCAGCTGTCGGGCTAGCGGGTTCTCCTACGAGCAGTACTTC.